This TCR beta chain originates from a study of Ad26.COV2.S vaccination and SARS-CoV-2 variants. For the study at large: Within the COV1001 Ad26.COV2.S trial arm, the donor was enrolled. Ad26.COV2.S shots went into the muscle once or twice, 56 days apart.

Concerning this clone: Its cognate antigen is unknown.

TCRdb's copy holds only in-frame clones and misses some; the assay was immunoSEQ multiplex PCR. The sample holds about 350,000 clones, approximately 86% seen once. Treatment reported: around 19 received Ad26.COV2.S at low or high dose, single or two shots; about 5 received placebo; per-sample allocation not given. Following the first vaccine or placebo injection, samples were taken on day 63. Study-level findings and limits: After vaccination, reports described spike-specific CD8+ and CD4+ T cell responses as showing substantial breadth.

J gave up 4 bases and V 5 bases, and 6 bases lay outside the gene matches. From germline, CDR1 is SGHTA and CDR2 FQGTGA. This CDR3 has 15 amino acids. The sequencing here drew on peripheral blood, taken in a trial of Ad26.COV2.S vaccine versus placebo. This TCR was recovered from a person aged 18 to 59 who received the Ad26.COV2.S COVID-19 vaccine or a placebo. The chain recombines TRBV7-3 with TRBJ2-2, with 8 positions matching TRBD1. CDR3: CASSLGQGATGELFF. DNA of the CDR3: TGTGCCAGCAGCCTCGGGCAGGGGGCCACCGGGGAGCTGTTTTTT. The entire variable domain, with the rest obtained from reference TRBV7-3 and TRBJ2-2, is as follows: GAGVSQTPSNKVTEKGKYVELRCDPISGHTALYWYRQSLGQGPEFLIYFQGTGAADDSGLPNDRFFAVRPEGSVSTLKIQRTERGDSAVYLCASSLGQGATGELFFGEGSRLTVL.